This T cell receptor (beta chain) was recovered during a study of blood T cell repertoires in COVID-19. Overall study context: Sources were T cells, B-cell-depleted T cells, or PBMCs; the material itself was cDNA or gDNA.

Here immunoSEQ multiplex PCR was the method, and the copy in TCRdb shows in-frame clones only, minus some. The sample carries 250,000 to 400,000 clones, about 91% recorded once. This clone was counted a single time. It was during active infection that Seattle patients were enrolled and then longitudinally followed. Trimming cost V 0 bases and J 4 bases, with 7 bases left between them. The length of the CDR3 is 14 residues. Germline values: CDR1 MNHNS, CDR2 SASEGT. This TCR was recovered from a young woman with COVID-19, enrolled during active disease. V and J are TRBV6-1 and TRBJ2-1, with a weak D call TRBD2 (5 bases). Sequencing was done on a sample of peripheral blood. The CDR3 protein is CASSEAGLYNEQFF. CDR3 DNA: TGTGCCAGCAGTGAAGCTGGACTTTACAATGAGCAGTTCTTC.